What follows is one T cell receptor (beta chain) and its context. Its antigen remains unidentified. Pooled in the analysis were second doses at about 4 or about 12 weeks. Here immunoSEQ multiplex PCR was the method, and the copy in TCRdb shows in-frame clones only, minus some. The data hold 50,000 to 75,000 clones, with approximately 92% observed a single time. Trimming cost V 1 base and J 5 bases, with 18 bases left between them. Per the germline V gene, CDR1 is LGHDT and CDR2 is YNNKEL (reference sequence). There are 16 residues in the CDR3. The data derive from a study of T cell responses to AZD1222 COVID-19 vaccine. The study, taken as a whole, reports: There were repertoire samples only from the period after the peak T cell response. The study found vaccine-associated CD4 TCRs spanning spike, dominant at 160-218 and 743-854. White British people made up most donors, females outnumbered males, and clonal diversity was possibly underestimated.

V usage is TRBV3-1 (or the pseudogene TRBV3-2) and J usage is TRBJ2-7; D remains ambiguous. The material sequenced was peripheral blood, taken 28 days after the second AZD1222 dose. The sequence was obtained from an adult who received the AZD1222 COVID-19 vaccine. The chain's CDR3 is CASSQGVGSPPDEQYF. The DNA of the CDR3 is TGTGCCAGCAGCCAAGGTGTGGGATCCCCCCCAGACGAGCAGTACTTC.